The following is a TCR beta chain sequence with its context. This sample was taken from a study of cytomegalovirus exposure and HLA in healthy donors. Primers: 60 Vbeta forward and 13 Jbeta reverse. This table comes from immunoSEQ multiplex PCR, and its TCRdb copy is limited to in-frame clones, with some not included. Seen here are about 160,000 clones, 80% observed once, and the top ten hold about 1.3%. Source material: PBMCs. The receptor was derived from a man younger than 40 in good health and CMV-seronegative.

CDR3 nucleotides: TGTGCCAGCACTAGGTCGGGCACTGAAGCTTTCTTT. This codes for CASTRSGTEAFF. The chain links TRBV13 to TRBJ1-1, with D unclear. CDR1 PRHDT and CDR2 FYEKMQ come from the germline V gene (reference sequence). Between the trimmed V and J ends, which lost 7 bases and 4 bases, there was a span of 10 bases. CDR3 length equals 12 residues.